This passage covers 24 T cell receptor beta chains from one sample sequenced in a study of cytomegalovirus exposure and HLA in healthy donors. Primers included in the PCR were 60 Vbeta and 13 Jbeta primers. Profiled with immunoSEQ multiplex PCR; TCRdb holds only in-frame clones, not every one. The table includes roughly 100,000 clones, about 75% detected once. Sequencing was done on a sample of PBMCs. These receptor sequences come from a male donor in good health and CMV-seropositive.

In this sample, this clone turned up a few times. The CDR3 sequence: CASSPRIVSGRTNEKLFF. The CDR3 DNA sequence: TGTGCCAGCAGCCCCCGGATCGTGAGCGGAAGGACTAATGAAAAACTGTTTTTT. The chain has TRBV9 and TRBJ1-4; D not certain. The CDR3 totals 18 residues. CDR1 SGDLS and CDR2 YYNGEE come from the germline V gene. Trimming took off 4 bases at V and 2 bases at J, with 21 bases between the two ends.

As to this clone: Other nucleotide sequences in the sample specify the same CDR3. J is TRBJ2-7 and V is TRBV2; D remains ambiguous. This CDR3 comprises 13 residues. The germline V and J ends were trimmed by 6 bases and 1 base, with 10 bases remaining between them. The germline V gene encodes CDR1 SNHLY and CDR2 FYNNEI. The CDR3 DNA is TGTGCCAGCAGCCGAGCGAGGTCCTACGAGCAGTACTTC. It specifies CASSRARSYEQYF.

This clone is categorized as medium-sized (0.01 to 0.1%). The CDR3 DNA follows: TGTGCCACCAGCACCTTGACAGGGGTTAACTCCTACGAGCAGTACTTC. Amino acids: CATSTLTGVNSYEQYF. The chain employs TRBV15 and TRBJ2-7; 8 bases map to TRBD1. The CDR3 is made up of 16 amino acids. With V trimmed by 4 bases and J by 0 bases, 8 bases remained unmatched. The V gene's germline CDR1 is LNHNV and CDR2 YYDKDF (reference sequence).

The chain links TRBV7-2 to TRBJ1-5, with 7 nucleotides matching TRBD1. The CDR3 is 14 residues long. The V gene's germline CDR1 is SGHTA and CDR2 FQGNSA. The junction had 3 bases not matched to a gene; V was cut back by 0 bases and J by 7 bases. The CDR3 DNA reads TGTGCCAGCAGCTTAGCGACAGGGAAACAGCCCCAGCATTTT. The encoded protein is CASSLATGKQPQHF.

The chain carries TRBV7-3 and TRBJ2-5, with D perhaps matching TRBD1 (5 bases). This CDR3 contains 14 residues. Trimming left V 2 bases short and J 1 base short, with 8 bases between. CDR1 and CDR2 (germline): SGHTA, FQGTGA. The CDR3 here is CASSLGAFQETQYF. Written as DNA, the CDR3 is TGTGCCAGCAGCTTAGGGGCCTTCCAAGAGACCCAGTACTTC.

The chain uses TRBV7-9 and TRBJ2-7, with D possibly being TRBD1 (5 bases). The CDR3 runs 16 residues. V lost 2 bases, J lost 4 bases, and 18 bases lay in between. Germline values: CDR1 SEHNR, CDR2 FQNEAQ (reference sequence). CDR3 sequence reads: CASSLRGGTDYYEQYF. CDR3 coding DNA: TGTGCCAGCAGCTTAAGGGGTGGAACAGATTATTACGAGCAGTACTTC. Full variable domain (missing parts from reference TRBV7-9 and TRBJ2-7): DTGVSQNPRHKITKRGQNVTFRCDPISEHNRLYWYRQTLGQGPEFLTYFQNEAQLEKSRLLSDRFSAERPKGSFSTLEIQRTEQGDSAMYLCASSLRGGTDYYEQYFGPGTRLTVT.

The chain uses TRBV7-9 and TRBJ1-6; TRBD1 matches at 7 bases. CDR3 length: 19 residues. Germline trimming cut 4 bases from V and 0 bases from J; bases unmatched to any gene: 12. Per the germline V gene, CDR1 is SEHNR and CDR2 is FQNEAQ (reference sequence). For the CDR3, the DNA is TGTGCCAGCAGCTCTCCACCGGGACAGACAAGCTCCTATAATTCACCCCTCCACTTT. Translated, it gives CASSSPPGQTSSYNSPLHF. Full variable domain (remainder filled in from reference TRBV7-9 and TRBJ1-6): DTGVSQNPRHKITKRGQNVTFRCDPISEHNRLYWYRQTLGQGPEFLTYFQNEAQLEKSRLLSDRFSAERPKGSFSTLEIQRTEQGDSAMYLCASSSPPGQTSSYNSPLHFGNGTRLTVT.

The chain recombines TRBV2 with TRBJ2-7; D gene uncertain. Germline CDR1 SNHLY, CDR2 FYNNEI. CDR3 length: 12 residues. Trimming removed 7 bases from V and 2 bases from J, with 9 bases in between. This CDR3 is CASMAEPYEQYF. CDR3 in DNA: TGTGCCAGCATGGCGGAGCCCTACGAGCAGTACTTC.

The rearrangement uses TRBV4-1 and TRBJ2-7, with 10 bases fitting TRBD2. Looked up from germline, CDR1 is MGHRA and CDR2 is YSYEKL. The CDR3 loop spans 15 amino acids. Unmatched junction bases numbered 4, after V lost 2 bases and J lost 3 bases. The CDR3 here is CASSQIAGGHYEQYF. In nucleotides, the CDR3 is TGCGCCAGCAGCCAAATAGCGGGGGGACACTACGAGCAGTACTTC.

V is TRBV7-2 and J is TRBJ2-1; 13 nucleotides match TRBD2. The germline gives CDR1 SGHTA, CDR2 FQGNSA. This CDR3 has 18 residues. V lost 1 base, J lost 5 bases, and 8 bases stayed unmatched. As DNA, the CDR3 is TGTGCCAGCAGCTTAGGGACTAGCGGGAGCCGTAAAAACAATGAGCAGTTCTTC. It yields the protein CASSLGTSGSRKNNEQFF.

The chain couples TRBV7-8 to TRBJ2-7; D is ambiguous. This CDR3 has 14 amino acids. Trimming left V 4 bases short and J 6 bases short, with 16 bases between. The germline V gene has CDR1 SGHVS and CDR2 FQNEAQ. The chain's CDR3 is CASSSNRIGREQYF. In nucleotides, the CDR3 is TGTGCCAGCAGCTCAAATCGAATTGGGCGCGAGCAGTACTTC.

The J gene is TRBJ1-1, the V gene TRBV4-1; D is unresolved. The germline V and J ends were trimmed by 4 bases and 0 bases, with 21 bases remaining between them. Germline-derived CDR1 and CDR2 are MGHRA and YSYEKL. CDR3 size: 18 residues. CDR3 sequence: CASSPLPGPANMNTEAFF. For the CDR3, the DNA is TGCGCCAGCAGCCCGTTACCGGGTCCAGCGAACATGAACACTGAAGCTTTCTTT.

This clone was found a few times. The chain couples TRBV6-4 to TRBJ2-1; 14 nucleotides align to TRBD2. Germline CDR1 and CDR2: MRHNA and SNTAGT. This CDR3 has 15 amino acids. V lost 8 bases, J lost 10 bases, and 10 bases stayed unmatched. For the CDR3, the DNA is TGTGCCAGCGCAGAGACTAGCGGGGGGGCCTGGGAGCAGTTCTTC. Translating it yields CASAETSGGAWEQFF.

The V call is TRBV28, the J call TRBJ2-1; TRBD1 aligns across 8 bases. Unmatched junction bases numbered 11, after V lost 5 bases and J lost 2 bases. CDR3 size: 17 residues. Germline CDR1 MDHEN, CDR2 SYDVKM. The CDR3 DNA reads TGTGCCAGCAGTCCATCCGACAGGGGACCTCCCTACAATGAGCAGTTCTTC. Residues: CASSPSDRGPPYNEQFF.

J is TRBJ1-4 and V is TRBV7-6; D is perhaps TRBD1 (5 bases). The length of the CDR3 is 15 residues. Germline CDR1 SGHVS, CDR2 FNYEAQ. Between the trimmed V and J ends, which lost 2 bases and 15 bases, there was a span of 22 bases. CDR3 loop: CASSLFSVTARSMFF. The CDR3 DNA follows: TGTGCCAGCAGCTTATTCAGTGTGACAGCTCGCTCAATGTTTTTT.

The CDR3 spells CASSQERHNYEQYF. The DNA for the CDR3 is TGCGCCAGCAGCCAAGAGCGGCATAACTACGAGCAGTACTTC. This chain uses TRBV4-1 with TRBJ2-7, with D unresolved. The CDR3 sequence is 14 residues long. In germline, CDR1 is MGHRA, CDR2 YSYEKL. V lost 0 bases, J lost 3 bases, and 9 bases lay in between.

The chain couples TRBV6-5 to TRBJ2-1, with a weak D call TRBD1 (6 bases). The V end was cut by 6 bases, the J end by 0 bases, with 12 bases between. Per germline, CDR1 MNHEY and CDR2 SVGAGI. The CDR3 length is 15 residues. CDR3 in DNA: TGTGCCAGCAGACGACAGGCCAGCTCCTACAATGAGCAGTTCTTC. It encodes CASRRQASSYNEQFF.

There are a few counts of this clone. The chain combines TRBV10-3 with TRBJ1-3; 9 bases map to TRBD1. V shed 6 bases and J 0 bases; nucleotides not matched to a gene: 3. Germline-derived CDR1 and CDR2 are ENHRY and SYGVKD. The CDR3 runs 15 residues. This chain's CDR3 is CAISPTGGSGNTIYF. Written as DNA, the CDR3 is TGTGCCATCAGCCCGACAGGGGGCTCTGGAAACACCATATATTTT.

The V call is TRBV28, the J call TRBJ1-5; D gene ambiguous. CDR1 and CDR2 (germline): MDHEN, SYDVKM. V was trimmed by 7 bases and J by 2 bases, leaving 15 bases between them. This CDR3 contains 15 residues. For the CDR3, the DNA is TGTGCCAGCAACCCCGCCGCGCAGGGCAATCAGCCCCAGCATTTT. Translation: CASNPAAQGNQPQHF.

The chain joins TRBV18 to TRBJ1-1; 9 bases map to TRBD1. The junction had 4 bases not matched to a gene; V was cut back by 6 bases and J by 2 bases. The CDR3 totals 14 residues. CDR1 is KGHSH and CDR2 is LQKENI in the germline V gene. This CDR3 reads CASSQQGANTEAFF. Here the CDR3 DNA reads TGTGCCAGCTCCCAACAGGGGGCCAACACTGAAGCTTTCTTT. The entire variable domain, with the rest obtained from reference TRBV18 and TRBJ1-1, is as follows: NAGVMQNPRHLVRRRGQEARLRCSPMKGHSHVYWYRQLPEEGLKFMVYLQKENIIDESGMPKERFSAEFPKEGPSILRIQQVVRGDSAAYFCASSQQGANTEAFFGQGTRLTVV.

This clone turned up a few times. J is TRBJ2-5 and V is TRBV6-1; D possibly corresponds to TRBD1 (5 bases). V was shortened by 5 bases and J by 0 bases, with 10 bases between the two germline ends. Germline CDR1 is MNHNS and CDR2 is SASEGT. This CDR3 contains 14 residues. CDR3 region: CASSTRQYQETQYF. CDR3 DNA: TGTGCCAGCAGTACGCGACAGTACCAAGAGACCCAGTACTTC.

This chain links TRBV15 with TRBJ2-7; 7 nucleotides line up with TRBD1. The V gene's germline CDR1 is LNHNV and CDR2 YYDKDF (reference sequence). Unmatched junction bases numbered 1, after V lost 2 bases and J lost 6 bases. CDR3 size: 12 residues. CDR3 in DNA: TGTGCCACCAGCAGAAGGACAGGCGAGCAGTACTTC. This gives the protein CATSRRTGEQYF.

The chain couples TRBV15 to TRBJ2-3; D remains ambiguous. Trimming removed 0 bases at V and 2 bases at J, with 9 bases between. This CDR3 contains 15 residues. The germline V gene encodes CDR1 LNHNV and CDR2 YYDKDF (reference sequence). As DNA, the CDR3 is TGTGCCACCAGCAGAGACCAGCGAGTCACAGATACGCAGTATTTT. The encoded protein is CATSRDQRVTDTQYF.

The chain is built from TRBV15 and TRBJ2-7; TRBD1 matches 9 bases. The germline V gene encodes CDR1 LNHNV and CDR2 YYDKDF (reference sequence). The V segment lost 0 bases and the J segment 6 bases; nucleotides outside the gene matches: 6. The CDR3 runs to 15 residues. In DNA, the CDR3 is TGTGCCACCAGCAGAGAGGGACAGGGAGGGCGCGAGCAGTACTTC. It encodes CATSREGQGGREQYF.